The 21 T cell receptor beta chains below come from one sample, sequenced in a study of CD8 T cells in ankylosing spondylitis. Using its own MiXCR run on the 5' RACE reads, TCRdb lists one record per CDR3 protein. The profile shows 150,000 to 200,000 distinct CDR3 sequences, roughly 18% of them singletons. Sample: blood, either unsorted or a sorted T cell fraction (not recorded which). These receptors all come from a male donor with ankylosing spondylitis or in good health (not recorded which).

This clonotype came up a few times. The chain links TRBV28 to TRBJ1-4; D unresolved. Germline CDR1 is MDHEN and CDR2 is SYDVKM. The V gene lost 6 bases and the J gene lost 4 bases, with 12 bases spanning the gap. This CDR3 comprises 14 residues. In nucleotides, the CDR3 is TGTGCCAGCAGACTGGCGGGTGGTAATGAAAAACTGTTTTTT. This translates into CASRLAGGNEKLFF.

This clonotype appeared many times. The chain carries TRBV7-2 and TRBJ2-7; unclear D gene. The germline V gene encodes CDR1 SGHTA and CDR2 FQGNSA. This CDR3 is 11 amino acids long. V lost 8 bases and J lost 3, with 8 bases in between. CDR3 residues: CASSGSYEQYF. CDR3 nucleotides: TGTGCCAGCTCCGGCAGCTACGAGCAGTACTTC.

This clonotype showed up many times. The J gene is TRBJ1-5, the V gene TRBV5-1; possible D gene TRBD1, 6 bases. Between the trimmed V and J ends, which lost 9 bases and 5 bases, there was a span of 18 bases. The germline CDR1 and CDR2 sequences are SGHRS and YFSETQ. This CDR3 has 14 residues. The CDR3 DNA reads TGCGCCAAACATCAGGGGTCGGGCGATCAGCCCCAGCATTTT. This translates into CAKHQGSGDQPQHF.

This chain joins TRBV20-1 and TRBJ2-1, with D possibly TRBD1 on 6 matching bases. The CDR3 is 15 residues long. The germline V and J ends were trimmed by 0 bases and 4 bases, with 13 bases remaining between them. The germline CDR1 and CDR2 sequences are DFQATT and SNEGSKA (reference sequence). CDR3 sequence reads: CSARDIGGGYNEQFF. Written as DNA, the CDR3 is TGCAGTGCTAGAGATATAGGGGGTGGGTACAATGAGCAGTTCTTC.

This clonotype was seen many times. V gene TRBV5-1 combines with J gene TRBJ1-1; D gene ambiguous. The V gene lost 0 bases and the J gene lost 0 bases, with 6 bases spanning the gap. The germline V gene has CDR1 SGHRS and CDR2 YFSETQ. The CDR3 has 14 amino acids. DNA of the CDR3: TGCGCCAGCAGCTTGGGTTCCATGAACACTGAAGCTTTCTTT. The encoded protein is CASSLGSMNTEAFF.

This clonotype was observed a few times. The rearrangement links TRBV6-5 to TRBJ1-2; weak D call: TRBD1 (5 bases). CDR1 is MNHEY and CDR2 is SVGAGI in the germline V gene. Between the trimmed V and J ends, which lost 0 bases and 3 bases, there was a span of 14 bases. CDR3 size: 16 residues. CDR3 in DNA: TGTGCCAGCAGTTACTCGAATCGAGAAGGGGACTATGGCTACACCTTC. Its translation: CASSYSNREGDYGYTF.

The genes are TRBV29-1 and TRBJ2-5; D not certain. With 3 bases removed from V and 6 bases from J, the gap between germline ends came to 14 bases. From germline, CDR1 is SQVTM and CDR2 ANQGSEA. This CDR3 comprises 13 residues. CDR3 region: CSVDAWGFQTQYF. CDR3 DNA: TGCAGCGTTGATGCGTGGGGTTTCCAGACCCAGTACTTC. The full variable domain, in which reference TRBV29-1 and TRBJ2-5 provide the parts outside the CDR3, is SAVISQKPSRDICQRGTSLTIQCQVDSQVTMMFWYRQQPGQSLTLIATANQGSEATYESGFVIDKFPISRPNLTFSTLTVSNMSPEDSSIYLCSVDAWGFQTQYFGPGTRLLVL.

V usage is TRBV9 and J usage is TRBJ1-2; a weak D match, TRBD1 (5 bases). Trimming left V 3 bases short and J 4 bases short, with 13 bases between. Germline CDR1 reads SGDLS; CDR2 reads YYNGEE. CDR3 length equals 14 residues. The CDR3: CASSAHDRTYGYTF. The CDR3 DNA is TGTGCCAGCAGCGCTCACGACAGAACCTATGGCTACACCTTC.

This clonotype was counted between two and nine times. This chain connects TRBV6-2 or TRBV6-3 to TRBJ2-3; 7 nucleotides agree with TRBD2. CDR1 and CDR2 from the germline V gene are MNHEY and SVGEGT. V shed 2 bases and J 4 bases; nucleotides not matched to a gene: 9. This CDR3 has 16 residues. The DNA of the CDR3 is TGTGCCAGCAGTTACGAAGGGCTAGCGGTGGCAGATACGCAGTATTTT. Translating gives CASSYEGLAVADTQYF.

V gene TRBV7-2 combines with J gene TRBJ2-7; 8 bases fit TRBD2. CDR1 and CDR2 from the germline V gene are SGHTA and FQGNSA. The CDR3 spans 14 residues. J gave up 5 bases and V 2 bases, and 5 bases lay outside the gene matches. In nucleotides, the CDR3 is TGTGCCAGCAGCTTAATTGCGGGAGGCCACGAGCAGTACTTC. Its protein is CASSLIAGGHEQYF. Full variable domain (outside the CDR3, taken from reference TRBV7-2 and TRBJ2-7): GAGVSQSPSNKVTEKGKDVELRCDPISGHTALYWYRQSLGQGLEFLIYFQGNSAPDKSGLPSDRFSAERTGGSVSTLTIQRTQQEDSAVYLCASSLIAGGHEQYFGPGTRLTVT.

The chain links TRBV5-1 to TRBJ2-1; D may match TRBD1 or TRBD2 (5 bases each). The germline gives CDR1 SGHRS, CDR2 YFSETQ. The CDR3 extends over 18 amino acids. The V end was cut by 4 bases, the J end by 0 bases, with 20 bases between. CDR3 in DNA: TGCGCCAGCAGCGGGGGTCAAACGATTTTTAGCTCCTACAATGAGCAGTTCTTC. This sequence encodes CASSGGQTIFSSYNEQFF.

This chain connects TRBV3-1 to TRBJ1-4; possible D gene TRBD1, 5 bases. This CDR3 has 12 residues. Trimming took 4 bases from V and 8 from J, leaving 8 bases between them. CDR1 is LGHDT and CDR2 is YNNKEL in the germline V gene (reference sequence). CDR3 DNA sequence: TGTGCCAGCAGCCCCAGGGAGGAAAAACTGTTTTTT. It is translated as CASSPREEKLFF.

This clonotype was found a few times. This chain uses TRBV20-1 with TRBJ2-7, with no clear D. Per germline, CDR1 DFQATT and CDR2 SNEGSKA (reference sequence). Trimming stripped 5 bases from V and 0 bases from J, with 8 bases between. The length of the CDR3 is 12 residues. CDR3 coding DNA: TGCAGTGCTGAGTTGGGCTCCTACGAGCAGTACTTC. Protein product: CSAELGSYEQYF.

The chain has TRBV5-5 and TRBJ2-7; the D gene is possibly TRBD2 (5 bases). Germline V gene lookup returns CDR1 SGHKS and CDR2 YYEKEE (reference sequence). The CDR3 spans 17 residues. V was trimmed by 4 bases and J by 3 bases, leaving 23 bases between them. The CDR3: CASSRGQPSGSGYEQYF. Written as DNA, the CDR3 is TGTGCCAGCAGCCGAGGCCAGCCGAGCGGATCGGGCTACGAGCAGTACTTC. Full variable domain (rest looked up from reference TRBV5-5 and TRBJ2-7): DAGVTQSPTHLIKTRGQQVTLRCSPISGHKSVSWYQQVLGQGPQFIFQYYEKEERGRGNFPDRFSARQFPNYSSELNVNALLLGDSALYLCASSRGQPSGSGYEQYFGPGTRLTVT.

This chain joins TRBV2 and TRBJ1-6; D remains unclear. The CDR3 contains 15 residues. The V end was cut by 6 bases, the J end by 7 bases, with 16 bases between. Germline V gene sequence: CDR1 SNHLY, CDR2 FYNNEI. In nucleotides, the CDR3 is TGTGCCAGCAGGCGGGAGGACGGAATAAATTCACCCCTCCACTTT. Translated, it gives CASRREDGINSPLHF.

DNA of the CDR3: TGTGCCAGCAGTTACCGGCCGGGACAGATCCCAAGGGAGCAGTACTTC. Its protein is CASSYRPGQIPREQYF. The chain links TRBV6-2 or TRBV6-3 to TRBJ2-7; TRBD1 matches at 7 bases. Trimming took 2 bases from V and 7 from J; bases not matched to a gene: 14. The CDR3 is made up of 16 amino acids. Germline-derived CDR1 and CDR2 are MNHEY and SVGEGT.

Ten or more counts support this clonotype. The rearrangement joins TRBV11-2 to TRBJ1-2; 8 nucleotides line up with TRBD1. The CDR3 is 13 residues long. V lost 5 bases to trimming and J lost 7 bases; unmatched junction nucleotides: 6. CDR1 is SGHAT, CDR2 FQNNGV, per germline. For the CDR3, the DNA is TGTGCCAGCAGCCAAGGACAGGGTGTTGGCTACACCTTC. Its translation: CASSQGQGVGYTF.

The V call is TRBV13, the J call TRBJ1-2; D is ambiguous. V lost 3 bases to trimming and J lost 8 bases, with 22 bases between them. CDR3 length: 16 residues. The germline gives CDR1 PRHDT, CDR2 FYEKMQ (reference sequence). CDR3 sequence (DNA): TGTGCCAGCAGCTTTTCGTCCAGGTCGCTATCGAGAGGCTACACCTTC. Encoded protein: CASSFSSRSLSRGYTF.

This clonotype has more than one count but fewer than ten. The CDR3 DNA reads TGTGCCAGCAGCCAAGGGCGTTTAGCCTCTGGAAACACCATATATTTT. Translated: CASSQGRLASGNTIYF. This chain uses TRBV14 with TRBJ1-3, with unresolved D. Germline V gene lookup returns CDR1 SGHDN and CDR2 FVKESK. CDR3 length: 16 residues. V dropped 1 base and J dropped 0 bases, with 10 bases sitting between them.

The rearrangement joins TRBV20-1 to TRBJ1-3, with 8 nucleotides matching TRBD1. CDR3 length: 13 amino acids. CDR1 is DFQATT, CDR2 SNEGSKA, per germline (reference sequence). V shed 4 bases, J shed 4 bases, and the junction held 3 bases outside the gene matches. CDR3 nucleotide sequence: TGCAGTGCTAAAGGGACAGGAGGAAACACCATATATTTT. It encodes CSAKGTGGNTIYF.

DNA of the CDR3: TGCAGCGCCATGGGCGTAGCGGGGGAAGGACGACAGTTCTTC. This gives the protein CSAMGVAGEGRQFF. The rearrangement uses TRBV29-1 and TRBJ2-1; 9 bases match TRBD2. V gave up 7 bases and J gave up 13 bases; unmatched junction bases: 17. CDR3 length: 14 residues. CDR1 is SQVTM, CDR2 ANQGSEA, per germline.